The source of this T cell receptor beta chain is a study of blood T cell repertoires in COVID-19. V lost 8 bases and J 0 bases, leaving 8 bases between the germline ends. The CDR3 length is 13 residues. Authors' data handling: Amplification from reference gene primers served as the basis for estimated nucleated cell counts. Sequencing was performed with immunoSEQ multiplex PCR; in TCRdb, only in-frame clones are kept and a portion is missing. That table furnishes V, J and clone size, whereas the DNA furnished D and trimming. Among about 250,000 clones listed, approximately 86% were seen once. The age range of participants was about 18 to 100 years, with residence in about two dozen US areas. Grouping used clinical history reported by participants in a survey and questionnaire.

Sequenced: PBMCs or T cells enriched from blood (not recorded which). The chain is built from TRBV12-3 or TRBV12-4 and TRBJ1-5, with a possible D match to TRBD1 (5 bases). The clonotype originates from a woman aged 30 to 39 with acute COVID-19. CDR3 region: CASGAGSNQPQHF. As DNA, the CDR3 is TGTGCCAGCGGGGCCGGTAGCAATCAGCCCCAGCATTTT.